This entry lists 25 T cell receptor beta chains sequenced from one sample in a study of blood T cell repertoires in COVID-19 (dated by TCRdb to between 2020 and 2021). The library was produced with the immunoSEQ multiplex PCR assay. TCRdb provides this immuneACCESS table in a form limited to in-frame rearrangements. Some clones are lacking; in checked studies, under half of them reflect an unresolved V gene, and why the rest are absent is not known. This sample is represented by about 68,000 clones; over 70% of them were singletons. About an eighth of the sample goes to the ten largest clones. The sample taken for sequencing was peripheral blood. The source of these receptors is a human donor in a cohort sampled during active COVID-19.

CDR3 nucleotides: TGTGCCTGGGACACAGGGATCGCCCTCGGCAATCAGCCCCAGCATTTT. Translated, it gives CAWDTGIALGNQPQHF. The rearrangement links TRBV30 to TRBJ1-5, with TRBD1 as a possible D gene (6 bases). Germline CDR1 is GTSNPN and CDR2 is SVGIG (reference sequence). This CDR3 has 16 amino acids. The V end lost 5 bases, the J end lost 2 bases, and 19 bases lay between the germline ends. The complete variable domain, with remaining parts taken from reference TRBV30 and TRBJ1-5, reads SQTIHQWPATLVQPVGSPLSLECTVEGTSNPNLYWYRQAAGRGLQLLFYSVGIGQISSEVPQNLSASRPQDRQFILSSKKLLLSDSGFYLCAWDTGIALGNQPQHFGDGTRLSIL.

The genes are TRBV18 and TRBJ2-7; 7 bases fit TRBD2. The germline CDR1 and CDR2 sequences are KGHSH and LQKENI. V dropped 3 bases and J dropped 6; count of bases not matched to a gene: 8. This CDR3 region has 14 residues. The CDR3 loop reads CASSPTGGGTEQYV. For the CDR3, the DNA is TGTGCCAGCTCACCGACGGGGGGAGGGACCGAGCAGTACGTC.

The chain's CDR3 is CASEPRTGPNEKLFF. In DNA, the CDR3 is TGTGCCTCCGAACCTCGGACAGGGCCTAATGAAAAACTGTTTTTT. The V and J genes are TRBV19 and TRBJ1-4, with TRBD1 matching 8 bases. Germline V gene data show CDR1 as LNHDA and CDR2 as SQIVND (reference sequence). The CDR3 is 15 amino acids. With 11 bases clipped from V and 3 bases from J, the junction kept 11 bases outside the gene matches. Filled out from reference TRBV19 and TRBJ1-4, the complete variable domain reads DGGITQSPKYLFRKEGQNVTLSCEQNLNHDAMYWYRQDPGQGLRLIYYSQIVNDFQKGDIAEGYSVSREKKESFPLTVTSAQKNPTAFYLCASEPRTGPNEKLFFGSGTQLSVL.

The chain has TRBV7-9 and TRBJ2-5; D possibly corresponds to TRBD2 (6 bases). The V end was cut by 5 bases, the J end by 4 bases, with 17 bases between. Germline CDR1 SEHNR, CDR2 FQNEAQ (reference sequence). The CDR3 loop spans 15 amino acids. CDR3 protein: CASSPLRGAGETQYF. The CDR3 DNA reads TGTGCCAGCAGCCCCTTGCGGGGCGCGGGAGAGACCCAGTACTTC. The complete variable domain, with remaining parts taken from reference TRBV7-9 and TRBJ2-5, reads DTGVSQNPRHKITKRGQNVTFRCDPISEHNRLYWYRQTLGQGPEFLTYFQNEAQLEKSRLLSDRFSAERPKGSFSTLEIQRTEQGDSAMYLCASSPLRGAGETQYFGPGTRLLVL.

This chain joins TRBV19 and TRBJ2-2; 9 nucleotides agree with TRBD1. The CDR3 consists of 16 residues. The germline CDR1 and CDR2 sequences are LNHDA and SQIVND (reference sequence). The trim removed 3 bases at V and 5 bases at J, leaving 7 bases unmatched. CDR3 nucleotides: TGTGCCAGTAGTATCCCCACGGGACAGGGAACCGGGGAGCTGTTTTTT. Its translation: CASSIPTGQGTGELFF.

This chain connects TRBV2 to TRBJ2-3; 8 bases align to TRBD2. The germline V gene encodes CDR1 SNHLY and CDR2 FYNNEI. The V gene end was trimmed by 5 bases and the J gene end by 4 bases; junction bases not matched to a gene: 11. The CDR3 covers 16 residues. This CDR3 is CASSKGLARGADTQYF. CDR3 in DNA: TGTGCCAGCAGTAAAGGACTAGCTCGAGGGGCAGATACGCAGTATTTT.

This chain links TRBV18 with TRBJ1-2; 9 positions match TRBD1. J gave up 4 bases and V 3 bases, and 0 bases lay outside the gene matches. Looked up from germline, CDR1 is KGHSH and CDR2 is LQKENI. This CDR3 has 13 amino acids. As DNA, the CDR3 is TGTGCCAGCTCACCGGACAGGGGCTATGGCTACACCTTC. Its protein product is CASSPDRGYGYTF. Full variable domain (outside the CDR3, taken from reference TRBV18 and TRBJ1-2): NAGVMQNPRHLVRRRGQEARLRCSPMKGHSHVYWYRQLPEEGLKFMVYLQKENIIDESGMPKERFSAEFPKEGPSILRIQQVVRGDSAAYFCASSPDRGYGYTFGSGTRLTVV.

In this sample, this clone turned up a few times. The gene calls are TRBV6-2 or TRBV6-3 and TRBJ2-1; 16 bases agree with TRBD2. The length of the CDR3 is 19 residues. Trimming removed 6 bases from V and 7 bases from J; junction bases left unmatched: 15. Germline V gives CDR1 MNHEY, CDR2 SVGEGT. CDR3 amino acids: CASSLLGLAGGPFKNEQFF. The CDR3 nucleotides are TGTGCCAGCAGCCTATTGGGACTAGCGGGGGGGCCATTTAAGAATGAGCAGTTCTTC.

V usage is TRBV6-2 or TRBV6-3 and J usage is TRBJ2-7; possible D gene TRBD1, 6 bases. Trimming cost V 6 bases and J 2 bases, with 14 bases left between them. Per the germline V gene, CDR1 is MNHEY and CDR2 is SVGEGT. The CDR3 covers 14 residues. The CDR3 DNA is TGTGCCAGCAGCCAATCGACAGGTCCCTACGAGCAGTACTTC. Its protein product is CASSQSTGPYEQYF.

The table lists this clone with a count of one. As DNA, the CDR3 is TGTGCCAGCAGTTCAACAGGGAAGGTCAACTATGGCTACACCTTC. Its protein product is CASSSTGKVNYGYTF. This chain joins TRBV28 and TRBJ1-2; D perhaps matches TRBD1 (6 bases). Trimming shortened V by 4 bases and J by 2 bases, and 14 bases separated the two germline ends. The V gene's germline CDR1 is MDHEN and CDR2 SYDVKM. This CDR3 region has 15 residues.

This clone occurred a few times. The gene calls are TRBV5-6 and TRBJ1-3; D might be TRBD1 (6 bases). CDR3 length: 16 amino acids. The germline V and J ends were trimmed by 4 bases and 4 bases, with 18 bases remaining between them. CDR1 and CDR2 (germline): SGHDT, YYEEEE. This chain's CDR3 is CASSLGQTSVGNTIYF. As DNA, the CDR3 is TGTGCCAGCAGCCTAGGACAGACCTCTGTGGGAAACACCATATATTTT.

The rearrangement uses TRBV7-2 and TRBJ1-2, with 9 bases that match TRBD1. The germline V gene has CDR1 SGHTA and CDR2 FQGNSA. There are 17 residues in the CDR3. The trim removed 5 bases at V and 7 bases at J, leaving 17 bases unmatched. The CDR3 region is CASSLTAGTGWISGYTF. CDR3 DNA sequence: TGTGCCAGCAGCCTCACCGCAGGGACAGGGTGGATAAGTGGCTACACCTTC.

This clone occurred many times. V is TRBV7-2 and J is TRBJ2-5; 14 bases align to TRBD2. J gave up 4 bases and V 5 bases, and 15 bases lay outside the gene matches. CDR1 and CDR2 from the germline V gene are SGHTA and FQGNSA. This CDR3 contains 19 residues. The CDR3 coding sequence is TGTGCCAGCAGCCTAACTCCGGGACTAGCGGGGGAGTCGGTAGAGACCCAGTACTTC. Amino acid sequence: CASSLTPGLAGESVETQYF.

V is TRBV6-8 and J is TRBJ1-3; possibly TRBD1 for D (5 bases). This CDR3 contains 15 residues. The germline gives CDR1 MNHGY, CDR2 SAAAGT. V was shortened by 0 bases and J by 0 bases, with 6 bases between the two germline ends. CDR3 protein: CASSYSTVSGNTIYF. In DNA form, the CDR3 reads TGTGCCAGCAGTTACTCGACAGTCTCTGGAAACACCATATATTTT.

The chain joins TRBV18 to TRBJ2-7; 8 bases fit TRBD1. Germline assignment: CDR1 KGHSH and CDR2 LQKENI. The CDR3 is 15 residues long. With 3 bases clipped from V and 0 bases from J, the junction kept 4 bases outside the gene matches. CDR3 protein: CASSPAGGRSYEQYV. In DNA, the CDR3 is TGTGCCAGCTCACCGGCAGGGGGCCGCTCCTACGAGCAGTACGTC.

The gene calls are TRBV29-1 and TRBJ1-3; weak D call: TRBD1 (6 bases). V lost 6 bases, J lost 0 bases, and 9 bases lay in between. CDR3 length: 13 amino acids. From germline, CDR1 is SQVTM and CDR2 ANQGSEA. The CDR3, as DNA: TGCAGCGTCACAGGGATCTCTGGAAACACCATATATTTT. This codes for CSVTGISGNTIYF. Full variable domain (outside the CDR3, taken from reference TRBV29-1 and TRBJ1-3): SAVISQKPSRDICQRGTSLTIQCQVDSQVTMMFWYRQQPGQSLTLIATANQGSEATYESGFVIDKFPISRPNLTFSTLTVSNMSPEDSSIYLCSVTGISGNTIYFGEGSWLTVV.

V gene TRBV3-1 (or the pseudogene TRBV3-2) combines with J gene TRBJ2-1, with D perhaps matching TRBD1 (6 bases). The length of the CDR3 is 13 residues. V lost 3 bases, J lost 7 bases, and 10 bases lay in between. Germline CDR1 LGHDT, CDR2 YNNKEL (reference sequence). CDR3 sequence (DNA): TGTGCCAGCAGCCATGGACAGCTAAATGAGCAGTTCTTC. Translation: CASSHGQLNEQFF.

Here the CDR3 reads CASRKGLRLSNTEAFF. The CDR3 bases are TGTGCCAGCAGGAAGGGACTCAGATTGTCTAACACTGAAGCTTTCTTT. The chain recombines TRBV7-8 with TRBJ1-1, with a weak D call TRBD1 (5 bases). Deletions cut 6 bases from V and 2 bases from J, with 19 bases between. Germline values: CDR1 SGHVS, CDR2 FQNEAQ. The CDR3 is 16 amino acids.

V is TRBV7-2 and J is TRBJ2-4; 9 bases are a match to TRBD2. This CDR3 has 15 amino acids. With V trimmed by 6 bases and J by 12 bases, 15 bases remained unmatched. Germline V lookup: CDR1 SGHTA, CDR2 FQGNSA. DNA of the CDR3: TGTGCCAGCAGGGACTCAGGGACTAGCCTCCAGGCTCAGTACTTC. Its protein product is CASRDSGTSLQAQYF.

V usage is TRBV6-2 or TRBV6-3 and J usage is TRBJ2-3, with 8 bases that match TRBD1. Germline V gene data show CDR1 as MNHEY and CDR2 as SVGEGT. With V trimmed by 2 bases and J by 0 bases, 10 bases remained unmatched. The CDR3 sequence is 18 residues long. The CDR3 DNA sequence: TGTGCCAGCAGTTACCATACCGGGACAGGAGCTAGCACAGATACGCAGTATTTT. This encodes CASSYHTGTGASTDTQYF.

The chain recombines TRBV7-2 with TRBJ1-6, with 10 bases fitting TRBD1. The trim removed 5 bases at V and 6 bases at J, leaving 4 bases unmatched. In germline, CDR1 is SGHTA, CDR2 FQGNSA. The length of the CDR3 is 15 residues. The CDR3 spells CASSDRGHGNSPLHF. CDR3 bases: TGTGCCAGCAGCGACAGGGGGCACGGTAATTCACCCCTCCACTTT. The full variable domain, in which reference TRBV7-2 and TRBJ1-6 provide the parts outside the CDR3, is GAGVSQSPSNKVTEKGKDVELRCDPISGHTALYWYRQSLGQGLEFLIYFQGNSAPDKSGLPSDRFSAERTGGSVSTLTIQRTQQEDSAVYLCASSDRGHGNSPLHFGNGTRLTVT.

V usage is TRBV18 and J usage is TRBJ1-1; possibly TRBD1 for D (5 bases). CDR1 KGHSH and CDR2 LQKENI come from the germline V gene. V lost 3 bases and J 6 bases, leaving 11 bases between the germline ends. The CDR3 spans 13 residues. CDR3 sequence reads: CASSPSQGPEAFF. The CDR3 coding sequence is TGTGCCAGCTCACCCTCCCAGGGCCCTGAAGCTTTCTTT. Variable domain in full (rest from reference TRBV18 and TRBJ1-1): NAGVMQNPRHLVRRRGQEARLRCSPMKGHSHVYWYRQLPEEGLKFMVYLQKENIIDESGMPKERFSAEFPKEGPSILRIQQVVRGDSAAYFCASSPSQGPEAFFGQGTRLTVV.

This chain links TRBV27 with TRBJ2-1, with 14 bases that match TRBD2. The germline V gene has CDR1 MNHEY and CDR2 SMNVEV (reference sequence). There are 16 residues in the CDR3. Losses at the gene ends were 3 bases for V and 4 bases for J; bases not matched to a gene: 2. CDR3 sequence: CASSFGLAGGYNEQFF. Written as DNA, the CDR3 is TGTGCCAGCAGTTTTGGACTAGCGGGGGGTTACAATGAGCAGTTCTTC.

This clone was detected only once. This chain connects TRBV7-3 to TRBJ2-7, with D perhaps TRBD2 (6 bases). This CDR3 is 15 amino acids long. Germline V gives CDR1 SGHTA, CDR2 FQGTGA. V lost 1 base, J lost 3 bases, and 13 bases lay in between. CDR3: CASSLRRVGFYEQYF. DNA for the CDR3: TGTGCCAGCAGCTTAAGGAGGGTAGGGTTCTACGAGCAGTACTTC.

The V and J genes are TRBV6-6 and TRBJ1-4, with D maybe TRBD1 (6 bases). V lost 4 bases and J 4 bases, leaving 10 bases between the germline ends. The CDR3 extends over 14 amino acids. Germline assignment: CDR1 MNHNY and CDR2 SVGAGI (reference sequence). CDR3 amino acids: CASSFGQFNEKLFF. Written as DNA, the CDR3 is TGTGCCAGCAGTTTCGGACAGTTTAATGAAAAACTGTTTTTT.